Below are 12 T cell receptor beta chains sequenced from a single sample in a study of blood T cell repertoires in COVID-19. The data were produced by immunoSEQ multiplex PCR, yet TCRdb's version contains in-frame clones alone and is incomplete. This sample carries almost 250,000 clones, around 89% of them seen once, and the ten largest clones take over 4%. Sequenced sample: PBMCs or T cells enriched from blood (not recorded which). The receptors stem from a woman younger than 45 who had recovered from COVID-19.

This rearrangement joins TRBV28 to TRBJ1-6; D call uncertain. The CDR3 spans 15 residues. Germline-derived CDR1 and CDR2 are MDHEN and SYDVKM. Trimming left V 7 bases short and J 9 bases short, with 19 bases between. The CDR3 loop is CASNRDRGRSSPLHF. Written as DNA, the CDR3 is TGTGCCAGCAATCGAGATAGAGGAAGGAGTTCACCCCTCCACTTT.

J is TRBJ1-2 and V is TRBV2; possibly TRBD1 for D (5 bases). This CDR3 has 15 residues. Deletions cut 2 bases from V and 4 bases from J, with 14 bases between. Germline V gene sequence: CDR1 SNHLY, CDR2 FYNNEI. The CDR3 loop reads CASSERDLSLYGYTF. In nucleotides, the CDR3 is TGTGCCAGCAGTGAAAGGGACTTGTCCCTCTATGGCTACACCTTC.

The V gene is TRBV2, the J gene TRBJ1-3; maybe TRBD1 (6 bases). The CDR3 runs to 15 residues. Germline V gene sequence: CDR1 SNHLY, CDR2 FYNNEI. Trimming shortened V by 7 bases and J by 4 bases, and 17 bases separated the two germline ends. The CDR3 DNA sequence: TGTGCCAGCACTCTGACAGGCCGCTACGGAAACACCATATATTTT. This gives the protein CASTLTGRYGNTIYF.

V gene TRBV19 combines with J gene TRBJ2-2; D perhaps matches TRBD1 (5 bases). There are 14 residues in the CDR3. With 7 bases removed from V and 7 bases from J, the gap between germline ends came to 16 bases. Germline lookup yields CDR1 LNHDA and CDR2 SQIVND (reference sequence). In DNA, the CDR3 is TGTGCCAGTACCAGGCAGGGAATTGTCGGGGAGCTGTTTTTT. Translation gives CASTRQGIVGELFF.

This clone was detected many times. The chain is built from TRBV27 and TRBJ1-6; D remains unclear. Germline V CDR1 and CDR2: MNHEY, SMNVEV (reference sequence). Trimming stripped 3 bases from V and 9 bases from J, with 6 bases between. The CDR3 loop spans 12 amino acids. CDR3 in DNA: TGTGCCAGCAGTTTCAGATCTTCACCCCTCCACTTT. Translating it yields CASSFRSSPLHF.

The chain joins TRBV5-4 to TRBJ1-2; 7 bases match TRBD1. V lost 4 bases and J lost 2; bases outside the gene matches: 5. The germline V gene has CDR1 SGHNT and CDR2 YYREEE (reference sequence). The CDR3 spans 14 residues. DNA of the CDR3: TGTGCCAGCAGCGCCAGACAGGGAAACTATGGCTACACCTTC. Protein: CASSARQGNYGYTF.

The table lists this clone with a few counts. This sequence joins TRBV2 and TRBJ1-5; D might be TRBD1 (6 bases). In germline, CDR1 is SNHLY, CDR2 FYNNEI. The CDR3 extends over 16 amino acids. Trimming shortened V by 7 bases and J by 2 bases, and 18 bases separated the two germline ends. CDR3 nucleotide sequence: TGTGCCAGCACCCCTCCGGGGGGCCTCGGCAATCAGCCCCAGCATTTT. It is translated as CASTPPGGLGNQPQHF. Full variable domain (rest looked up from reference TRBV2 and TRBJ1-5): EPEVTQTPSHQVTQMGQEVILRCVPISNHLYFYWYRQILGQKVEFLVSFYNNEISEKSEIFDDQFSVERPDGSNFTLKIRSTKLEDSAMYFCASTPPGGLGNQPQHFGDGTRLSIL.

V and J are TRBV4-3 and TRBJ1-6, with TRBD1 matching 7 bases. Per the germline V gene, CDR1 is LGHNA and CDR2 is YSLEER. J gave up 7 bases and V 3 bases, and 12 bases lay outside the gene matches. The CDR3 loop spans 17 amino acids. CDR3 sequence: CASSQARRSGGNSPLHF. The CDR3 DNA reads as TGCGCCAGCAGCCAGGCTCGCCGGTCAGGGGGGAATTCACCCCTCCACTTT.

This clone has a handful of counts. The V gene is TRBV6-1, the J gene TRBJ1-2; D not certain. With 3 bases removed from V and 2 bases from J, the gap between germline ends came to 4 bases. The CDR3 extends over 12 amino acids. Germline lookup yields CDR1 MNHNS and CDR2 SASEGT. CDR3 nucleotide sequence: TGTGCCAGCAGTGACAGGAACTATGGCTACACCTTC. It translates to CASSDRNYGYTF.

The CDR3 sequence is CASARGGQDTQYF. The CDR3 DNA reads TGTGCCAGCGCCCGCGGGGGACAAGATACGCAGTATTTT. V and J are TRBV3-1 (or the pseudogene TRBV3-2) and TRBJ2-3; possibly TRBD2 for D (7 bases). The ends were cut back, 8 bases at V and 5 bases at J, with 14 bases in the middle. Germline V gene data show CDR1 as LGHDT and CDR2 as YNNKEL (reference sequence). The CDR3 totals 13 residues.

The V gene is TRBV6-5, the J gene TRBJ1-2; maybe TRBD1 (5 bases). Trimming took off 5 bases at V and 8 bases at J, with 9 bases between the two ends. The CDR3 length is 11 residues. CDR1 and CDR2 from the germline V gene are MNHEY and SVGAGI. The CDR3 coding sequence is TGTGCCAGCAGTCGGGGGGAAGGCTACACCTTC. Protein: CASSRGEGYTF.

CDR3 bases: TGTGCCAGCAGGGGAGACAGGGTAACTAATGAAAAACTGTTTTTT. Protein: CASRGDRVTNEKLFF. V usage is TRBV2 and J usage is TRBJ1-4; 7 bases fit TRBD1. CDR3 size: 15 residues. V trimming: 6 bases; J trimming: 1 base; junction bases outside the gene matches: 5. CDR1 is SNHLY, CDR2 FYNNEI, per germline.